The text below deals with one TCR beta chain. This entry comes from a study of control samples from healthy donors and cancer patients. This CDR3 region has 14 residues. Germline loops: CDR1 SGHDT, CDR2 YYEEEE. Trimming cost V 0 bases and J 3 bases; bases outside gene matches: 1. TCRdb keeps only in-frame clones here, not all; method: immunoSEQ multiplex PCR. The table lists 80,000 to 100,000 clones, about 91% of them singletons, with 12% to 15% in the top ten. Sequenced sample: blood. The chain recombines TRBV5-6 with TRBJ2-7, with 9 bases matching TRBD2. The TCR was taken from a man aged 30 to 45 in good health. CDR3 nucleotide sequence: TGTGCCAGCAGCTTGGTAGCGGGAGACTACGAGCAGTACTTC. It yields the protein CASSLVAGDYEQYF. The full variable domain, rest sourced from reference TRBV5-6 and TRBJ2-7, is DAGVTQSPTHLIKTRGQQVTLRCSPKSGHDTVSWYQQALGQGPQFIFQYYEEEERQRGNFPDRFSGHQFPNYSSELNVNALLLGDSALYLCASSLVAGDYEQYFGPGTRLTVT.